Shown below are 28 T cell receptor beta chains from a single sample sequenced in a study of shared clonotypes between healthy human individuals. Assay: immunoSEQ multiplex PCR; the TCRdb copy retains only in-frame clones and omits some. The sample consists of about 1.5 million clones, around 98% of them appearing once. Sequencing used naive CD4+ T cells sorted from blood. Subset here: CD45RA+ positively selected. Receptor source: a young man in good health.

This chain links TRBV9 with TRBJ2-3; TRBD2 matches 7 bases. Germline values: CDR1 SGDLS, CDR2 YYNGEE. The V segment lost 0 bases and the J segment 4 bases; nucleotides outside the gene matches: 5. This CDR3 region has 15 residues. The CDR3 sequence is CASSVDGGRSDTQYF. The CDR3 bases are TGTGCCAGCAGCGTAGACGGCGGGAGATCAGATACGCAGTATTTT.

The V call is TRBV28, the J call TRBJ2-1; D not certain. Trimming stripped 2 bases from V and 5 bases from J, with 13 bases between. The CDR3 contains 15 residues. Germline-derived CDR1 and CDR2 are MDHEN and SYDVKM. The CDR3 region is CASSLPGPQNNEQFF. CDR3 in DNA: TGTGCCAGCAGTTTACCGGGCCCTCAGAACAATGAGCAGTTCTTC.

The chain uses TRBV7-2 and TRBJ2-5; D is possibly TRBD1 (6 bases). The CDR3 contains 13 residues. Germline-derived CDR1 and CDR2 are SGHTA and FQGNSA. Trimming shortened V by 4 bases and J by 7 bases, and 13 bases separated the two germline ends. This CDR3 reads CASSSSNRATQYF. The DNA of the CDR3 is TGTGCCAGCAGCTCCTCGAACAGGGCGACCCAGTACTTC. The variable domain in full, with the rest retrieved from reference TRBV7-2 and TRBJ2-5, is GAGVSQSPSNKVTEKGKDVELRCDPISGHTALYWYRQSLGQGLEFLIYFQGNSAPDKSGLPSDRFSAERTGGSVSTLTIQRTQQEDSAVYLCASSSSNRATQYFGPGTRLLVL.

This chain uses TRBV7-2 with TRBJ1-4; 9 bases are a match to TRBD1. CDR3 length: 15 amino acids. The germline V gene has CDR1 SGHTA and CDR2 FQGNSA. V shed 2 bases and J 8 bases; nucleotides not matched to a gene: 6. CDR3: CASSLSTGGYEKLFF. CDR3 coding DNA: TGTGCCAGCAGCTTATCGACAGGGGGATACGAAAAACTGTTTTTT.

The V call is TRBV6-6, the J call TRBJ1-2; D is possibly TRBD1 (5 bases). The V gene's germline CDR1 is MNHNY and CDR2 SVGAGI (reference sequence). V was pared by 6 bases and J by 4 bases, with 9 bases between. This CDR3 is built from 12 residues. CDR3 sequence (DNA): TGTGCCAGCAGCCGGGACGGCTATGGCTACACCTTC. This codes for CASSRDGYGYTF.

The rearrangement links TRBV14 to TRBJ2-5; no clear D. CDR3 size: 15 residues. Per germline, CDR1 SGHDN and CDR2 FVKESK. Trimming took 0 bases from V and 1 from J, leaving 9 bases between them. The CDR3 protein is CASSQDGLPQETQYF. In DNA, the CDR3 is TGTGCCAGCAGCCAAGATGGGCTACCCCAAGAGACCCAGTACTTC.

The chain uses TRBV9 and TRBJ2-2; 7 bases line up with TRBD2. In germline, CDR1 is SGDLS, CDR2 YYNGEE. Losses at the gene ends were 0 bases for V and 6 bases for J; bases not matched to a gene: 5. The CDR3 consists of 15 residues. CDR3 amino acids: CASSVAGGSAGELFF. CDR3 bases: TGTGCCAGCAGCGTAGCGGGAGGTTCGGCCGGGGAGCTGTTTTTT.

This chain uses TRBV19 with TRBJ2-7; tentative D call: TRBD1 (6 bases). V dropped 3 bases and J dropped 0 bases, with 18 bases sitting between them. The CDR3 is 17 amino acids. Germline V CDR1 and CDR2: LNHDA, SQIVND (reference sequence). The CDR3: CASSILPGQRSSYEQYF. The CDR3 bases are TGTGCCAGTAGTATCCTCCCGGGACAAAGGAGCTCCTACGAGCAGTACTTC.

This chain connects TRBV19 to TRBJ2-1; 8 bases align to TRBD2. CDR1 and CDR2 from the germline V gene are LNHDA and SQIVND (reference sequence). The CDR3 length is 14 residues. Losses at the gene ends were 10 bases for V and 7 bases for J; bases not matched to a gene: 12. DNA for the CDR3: TGTGCCACCCTAGGGCGGGGGGCTTGGAATGAGCAGTTCTTC. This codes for CATLGRGAWNEQFF.

CDR3 nucleotide sequence: TGTGCCAGCAGCTTATTCCAGGGCGAAAAACTGTTTTTT. Translation: CASSLFQGEKLFF. The V gene is TRBV7-2, the J gene TRBJ1-4, with D perhaps matching TRBD1 (5 bases). CDR3 length: 13 amino acids. Germline lookup yields CDR1 SGHTA and CDR2 FQGNSA. Trimming cost V 2 bases and J 8 bases, with 9 bases left between them.

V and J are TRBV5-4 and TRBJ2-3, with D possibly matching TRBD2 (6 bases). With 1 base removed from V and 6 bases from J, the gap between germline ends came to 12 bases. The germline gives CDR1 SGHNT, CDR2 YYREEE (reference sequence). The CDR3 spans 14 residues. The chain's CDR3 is CASSLRRERDTQYF. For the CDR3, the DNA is TGTGCCAGCAGCTTGAGGAGGGAGCGGGATACGCAGTATTTT.

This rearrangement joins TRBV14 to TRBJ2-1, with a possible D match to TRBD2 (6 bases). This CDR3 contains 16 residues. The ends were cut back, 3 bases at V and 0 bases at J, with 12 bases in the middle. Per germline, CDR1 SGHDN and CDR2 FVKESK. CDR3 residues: CASSQLVTSSYNEQFF. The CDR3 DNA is TGTGCCAGCAGCCAGCTAGTGACTAGCTCCTACAATGAGCAGTTCTTC. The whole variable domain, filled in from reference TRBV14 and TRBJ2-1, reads EAGVTQFPSHSVIEKGQTVTLRCDPISGHDNLYWYRRVMGKEIKFLLHFVKESKQDESGMPNNRFLAERTGGTYSTLKVQPAELEDSGVYFCASSQLVTSSYNEQFFGPGTRLTVL.

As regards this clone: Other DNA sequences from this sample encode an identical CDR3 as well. CDR3 loop: CASSLVSGQETQYF. The CDR3 DNA follows: TGTGCCAGCAGCTTGGTAAGCGGCCAAGAGACCCAGTACTTC. This sequence joins TRBV5-4 and TRBJ2-5, with TRBD2 as a possible D gene (5 bases). The germline V gene has CDR1 SGHNT and CDR2 YYREEE (reference sequence). CDR3 size: 14 residues. Trimming shortened V by 0 bases and J by 1 base, and 7 bases separated the two germline ends.

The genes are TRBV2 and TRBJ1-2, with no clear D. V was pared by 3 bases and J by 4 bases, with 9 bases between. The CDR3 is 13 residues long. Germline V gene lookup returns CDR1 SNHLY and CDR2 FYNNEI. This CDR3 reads CASSDKIGYGYTF. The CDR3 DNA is TGTGCCAGCAGTGATAAGATCGGCTATGGCTACACCTTC.

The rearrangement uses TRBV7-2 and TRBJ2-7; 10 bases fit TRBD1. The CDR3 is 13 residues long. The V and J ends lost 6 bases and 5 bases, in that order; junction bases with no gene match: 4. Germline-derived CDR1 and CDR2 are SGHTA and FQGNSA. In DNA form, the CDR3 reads TGTGCCAGCAGGCGGGACAGGGGTCACGAGCAGTACTTC. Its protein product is CASRRDRGHEQYF. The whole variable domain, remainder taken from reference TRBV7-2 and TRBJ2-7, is GAGVSQSPSNKVTEKGKDVELRCDPISGHTALYWYRQSLGQGLEFLIYFQGNSAPDKSGLPSDRFSAERTGGSVSTLTIQRTQQEDSAVYLCASRRDRGHEQYFGPGTRLTVT.

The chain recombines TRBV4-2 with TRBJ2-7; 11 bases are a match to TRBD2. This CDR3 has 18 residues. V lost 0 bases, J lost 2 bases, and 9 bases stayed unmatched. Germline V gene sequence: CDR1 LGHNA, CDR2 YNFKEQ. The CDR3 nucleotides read TGTGCCAGCAGCCAAGAGGACCCCCTAGCGGGAGGCGCCTACGAGCAGTACTTC. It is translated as CASSQEDPLAGGAYEQYF.

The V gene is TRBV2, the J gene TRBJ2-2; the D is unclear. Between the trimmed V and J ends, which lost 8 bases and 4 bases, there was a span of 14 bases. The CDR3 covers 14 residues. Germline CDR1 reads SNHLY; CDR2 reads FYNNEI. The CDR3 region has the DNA TGTGCCAGCTCAAGCGAGATGGGCACCGGGGAGCTGTTTTTT. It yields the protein CASSSEMGTGELFF.

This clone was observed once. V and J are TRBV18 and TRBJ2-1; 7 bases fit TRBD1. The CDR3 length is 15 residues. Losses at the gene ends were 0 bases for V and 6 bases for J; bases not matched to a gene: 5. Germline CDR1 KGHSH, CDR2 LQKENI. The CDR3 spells CASSPPPQGVNEQFF. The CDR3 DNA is TGTGCCAGCTCACCACCGCCCCAGGGGGTCAATGAGCAGTTCTTC.

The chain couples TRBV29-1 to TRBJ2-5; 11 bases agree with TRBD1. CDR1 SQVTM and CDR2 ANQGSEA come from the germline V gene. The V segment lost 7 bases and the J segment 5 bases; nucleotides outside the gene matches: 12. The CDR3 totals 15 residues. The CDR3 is CSASGQGARYETQYF. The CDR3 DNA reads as TGCAGCGCCAGTGGACAGGGGGCGCGCTATGAGACCCAGTACTTC.

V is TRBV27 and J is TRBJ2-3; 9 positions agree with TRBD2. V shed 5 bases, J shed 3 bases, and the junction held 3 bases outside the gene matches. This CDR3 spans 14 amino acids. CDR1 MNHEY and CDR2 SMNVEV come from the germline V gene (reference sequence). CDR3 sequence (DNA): TGTGCCAGCAGTCAGGGACTAGCAACAGATACGCAGTATTTT. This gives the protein CASSQGLATDTQYF.

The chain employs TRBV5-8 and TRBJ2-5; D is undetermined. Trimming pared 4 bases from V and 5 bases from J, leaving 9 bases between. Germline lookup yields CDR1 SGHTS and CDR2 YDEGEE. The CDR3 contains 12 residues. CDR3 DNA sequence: TGTGCCAGCAGCCCTAGGGCGGAGACCCAGTACTTC. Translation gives CASSPRAETQYF. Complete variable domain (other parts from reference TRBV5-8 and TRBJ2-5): EAGVTQSPTHLIKTRGQQATLRCSPISGHTSVYWYQQALGLGLQFLLWYDEGEERNRGNFPPRFSGRQFPNYSSELNVNALELEDSALYLCASSPRAETQYFGPGTRLLVL.

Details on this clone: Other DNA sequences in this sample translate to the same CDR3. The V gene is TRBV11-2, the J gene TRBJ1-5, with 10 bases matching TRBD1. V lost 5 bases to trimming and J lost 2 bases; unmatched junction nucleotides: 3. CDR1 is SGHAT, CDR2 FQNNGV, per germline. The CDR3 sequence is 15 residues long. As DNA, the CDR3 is TGTGCCAGCAGCCTCGGGACAGGGGGCAATCAGCCCCAGCATTTT. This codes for CASSLGTGGNQPQHF.

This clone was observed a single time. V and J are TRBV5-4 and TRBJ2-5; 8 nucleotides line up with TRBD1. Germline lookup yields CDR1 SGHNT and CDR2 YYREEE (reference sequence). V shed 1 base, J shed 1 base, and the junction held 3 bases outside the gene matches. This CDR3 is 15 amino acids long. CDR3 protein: CASSLRQGIQETQYF. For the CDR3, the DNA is TGTGCCAGCAGCTTGAGACAGGGGATCCAAGAGACCCAGTACTTC.

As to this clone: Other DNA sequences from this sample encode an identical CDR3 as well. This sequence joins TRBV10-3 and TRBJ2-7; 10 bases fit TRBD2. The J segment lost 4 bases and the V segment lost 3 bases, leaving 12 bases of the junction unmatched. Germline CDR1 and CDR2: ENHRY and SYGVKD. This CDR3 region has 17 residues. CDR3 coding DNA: TGTGCCATCAGTGATTCTATAGCTAGCGGGAGTTCTTACGAGCAGTACTTC. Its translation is CAISDSIASGSSYEQYF.

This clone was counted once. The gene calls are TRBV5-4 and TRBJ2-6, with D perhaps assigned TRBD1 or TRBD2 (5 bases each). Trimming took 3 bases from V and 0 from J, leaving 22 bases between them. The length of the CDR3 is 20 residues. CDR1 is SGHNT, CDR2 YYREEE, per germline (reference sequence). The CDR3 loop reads CASSSLTAPGRSSGANVLTF. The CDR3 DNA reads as TGTGCCAGCAGCTCCCTGACCGCACCGGGACGTAGCTCTGGGGCCAACGTCCTGACTTTC.

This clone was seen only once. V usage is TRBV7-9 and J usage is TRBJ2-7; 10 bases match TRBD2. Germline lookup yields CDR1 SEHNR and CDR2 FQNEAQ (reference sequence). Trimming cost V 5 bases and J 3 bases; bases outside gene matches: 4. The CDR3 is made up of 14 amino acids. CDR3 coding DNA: TGTGCCAGCAGCGGAAGGACTAGCGGCTACGAGCAGTACTTC. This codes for CASSGRTSGYEQYF.

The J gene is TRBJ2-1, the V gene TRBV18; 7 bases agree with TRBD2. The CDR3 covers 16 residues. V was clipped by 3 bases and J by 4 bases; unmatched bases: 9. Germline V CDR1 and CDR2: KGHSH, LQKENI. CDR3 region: CASSPFTGTTYNEQFF. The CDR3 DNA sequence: TGTGCCAGCTCACCTTTTACCGGGACTACGTACAATGAGCAGTTCTTC.

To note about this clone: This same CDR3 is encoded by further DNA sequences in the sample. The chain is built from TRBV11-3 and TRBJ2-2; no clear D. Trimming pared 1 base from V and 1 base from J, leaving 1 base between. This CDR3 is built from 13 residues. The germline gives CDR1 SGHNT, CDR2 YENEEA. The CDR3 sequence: CASSLVNTGELFF. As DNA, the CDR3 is TGTGCCAGCAGCTTAGTGAACACCGGGGAGCTGTTTTTT.